The source of this TCR beta chain is a study of OX40 agonist ivuxolimab in advanced cancers. Turning to the study itself: Given to patients was ivuxolimab, an agonistic anti-OX40 (CD134) antibody.

The CDR3 is 13 residues long. V was cut by 2 bases and J by 2 bases, with 6 bases left in between. In germline, CDR1 is SGHDT, CDR2 YYEEEE. This clone came up once. Some clones are missing from TCRdb's copy, which holds only in-frame ones; the method was immunoSEQ multiplex PCR. The sample holds several thousand clones, around 68% seen once. Sample: CD4+ or CD8+ T cells sorted from blood, taken in a trial of the OX40 agonist ivuxolimab. The clonotype comes from an adult with an advanced solid tumor such as melanoma, head and neck, liver or kidney cancer. The J gene is TRBJ2-3, the V gene TRBV5-6, with a weak D call TRBD1 (5 bases). In DNA form, the CDR3 reads TGTGCCAGCAGCTTAGGGGCCACAGATACGCAGTATTTT. Translating it yields CASSLGATDTQYF.